Shown below are 25 T cell receptor beta chains from a single sample sequenced in a study of blood T cell repertoires in COVID-19. The table came from immunoSEQ multiplex PCR; TCRdb's copy has only in-frame clones and leaves some out. The sample records about 160,000 clones, around 83% being singletons. Sequenced material: PBMCs or T cells enriched from blood (not recorded which). Receptor source: a woman aged 45-59 years in a cohort exposed to, infected with or recovered from COVID-19 (not recorded which).

J is TRBJ2-5 and V is TRBV30; possibly TRBD2 for D (5 bases). CDR3 size: 12 residues. V lost 5 bases, J lost 4 bases, and 11 bases lay in between. Germline values: CDR1 GTSNPN, CDR2 SVGIG (reference sequence). This CDR3 reads CAWGVGGETQYF. The CDR3 DNA follows: TGTGCCTGGGGGGTCGGAGGAGAGACCCAGTACTTC.

This chain links TRBV18 with TRBJ2-6; D is unclear. From germline, CDR1 is KGHSH and CDR2 LQKENI. V was shortened by 2 bases and J by 3 bases, with 11 bases between the two germline ends. The CDR3 has 16 amino acids. Written as DNA, the CDR3 is TGTGCCAGCTCACCATCCCGGGTTGGTGGGGCCAACGTCCTGACTTTC. Protein sequence: CASSPSRVGGANVLTF.

This chain connects TRBV12-3 or TRBV12-4 to TRBJ2-7; TRBD1 agrees at 9 bases. CDR3 size: 13 residues. After removal of 7 bases from V and 5 bases from J, the junction contained 6 bases not matched to a gene. The DNA of the CDR3 is TGTGCCAGCACCCCGGACAGGGGAGACGAGCAGTACTTC. Protein: CASTPDRGDEQYF.

The chain uses TRBV20-1 and TRBJ1-1; D is uncertain. Germline lookup yields CDR1 DFQATT and CDR2 SNEGSKA (reference sequence). The CDR3 has 11 amino acids. Deletions cut 3 bases from V and 4 bases from J, with 6 bases between. As DNA, the CDR3 is TGCAGTGCTAGTCGGAGCACTGAAGCTTTCTTT. Protein: CSASRSTEAFF.

This chain connects TRBV29-1 to TRBJ2-7; TRBD1 agrees at 7 bases. Germline CDR1 SQVTM, CDR2 ANQGSEA. With 3 bases clipped from V and 2 bases from J, the junction kept 4 bases outside the gene matches. This CDR3 region has 13 residues. The CDR3 region is CSVDYGTAYEQYF. The CDR3 region has the DNA TGCAGCGTTGATTACGGGACAGCCTACGAGCAGTACTTC.

V and J are TRBV11-3 and TRBJ1-1, with D perhaps matching TRBD1 (6 bases). The CDR3 has 13 amino acids. Germline V CDR1 and CDR2: SGHNT, YENEEA. The V gene lost 8 bases and the J gene lost 0 bases, with 10 bases spanning the gap. CDR3 coding DNA: TGTGCCAGCTGGGACACTCTGAACACTGAAGCTTTCTTT. Encoded protein: CASWDTLNTEAFF.

This CDR3 is CASSLRGGSNTGELFF. CDR3 nucleotide sequence: TGTGCCAGCAGCTTACGAGGTGGTTCCAACACCGGGGAGCTGTTTTTT. The chain combines TRBV7-3 with TRBJ2-2; D remains unclear. The germline CDR1 and CDR2 sequences are SGHTA and FQGTGA. The CDR3 has 16 residues. The germline V and J ends were trimmed by 2 bases and 2 bases, with 12 bases remaining between them.

V usage is TRBV30 and J usage is TRBJ2-7, with 8 bases that match TRBD2. The CDR3 sequence is 12 residues long. Trimming cost V 7 bases and J 7 bases; bases outside gene matches: 9. Germline V gene sequence: CDR1 GTSNPN, CDR2 SVGIG (reference sequence). The CDR3 spells CASESGGREQYF. The CDR3 nucleotides read TGTGCCTCGGAATCGGGGGGGCGGGAGCAGTACTTC.

The V gene is TRBV5-1, the J gene TRBJ2-5, with D unclear. The CDR3 extends over 14 amino acids. Germline-derived CDR1 and CDR2 are SGHRS and YFSETQ. V lost 4 bases and J lost 2, with 12 bases in between. In DNA form, the CDR3 reads TGCGCCAGCAGCCCCTTGCTAACGCAAGAGACCCAGTACTTC. It codes for CASSPLLTQETQYF.

V gene TRBV3-1 (or the pseudogene TRBV3-2) combines with J gene TRBJ1-1, with a possible D match to TRBD1 (5 bases). This CDR3 has 15 amino acids. V lost 4 bases to trimming and J lost 0 bases, with 12 bases between them. Germline assignment: CDR1 LGHDT and CDR2 YNNKEL (reference sequence). The CDR3, as DNA: TGTGCCAGCAGCCGTCGGGGGACTATGAACACTGAAGCTTTCTTT. The encoded protein is CASSRRGTMNTEAFF.

The chain combines TRBV10-2 with TRBJ1-1; D call uncertain. Germline V CDR1 and CDR2: WSHSY, SAAADI. Trimming removed 4 bases from V and 0 bases from J, with 6 bases in between. The CDR3 runs to 13 residues. The CDR3: CASSVQVNTEAFF. The CDR3 coding sequence is TGCGCCAGCAGTGTACAAGTGAACACTGAAGCTTTCTTT.

V is TRBV5-1 and J is TRBJ2-7, with D unclear. CDR3 size: 15 residues. Trimming removed 4 bases from V and 0 bases from J, with 14 bases in between. Germline V lookup: CDR1 SGHRS, CDR2 YFSETQ. DNA of the CDR3: TGCGCCAGCAGCGTGACTGTGATGAGCTCCTACGAGCAGTACTTC. It yields the protein CASSVTVMSSYEQYF.

This chain links TRBV5-6 with TRBJ2-7, with 9 bases fitting TRBD1. The CDR3 extends over 14 amino acids. Germline-derived CDR1 and CDR2 are SGHDT and YYEEEE. With V trimmed by 4 bases and J by 2 bases, 4 bases remained unmatched. Written as DNA, the CDR3 is TGTGCCAGCAGCCGGGGACAGGGCGCCTACGAGCAGTACTTC. This gives the protein CASSRGQGAYEQYF. Together with reference TRBV5-6 and TRBJ2-7, the CDR3 gives the full variable domain: DAGVTQSPTHLIKTRGQQVTLRCSPKSGHDTVSWYQQALGQGPQFIFQYYEEEERQRGNFPDRFSGHQFPNYSSELNVNALLLGDSALYLCASSRGQGAYEQYFGPGTRLTVT.

The chain carries TRBV19 and TRBJ1-1; D ambiguous. The CDR3 has 14 amino acids. The germline gives CDR1 LNHDA, CDR2 SQIVND (reference sequence). V lost 3 bases, J lost 4 bases, and 12 bases lay in between. The CDR3 is CASSMATTGTEAFF. The CDR3, as DNA: TGTGCCAGTAGTATGGCCACTACGGGCACTGAAGCTTTCTTT. Together with reference TRBV19 and TRBJ1-1, the CDR3 gives the full variable domain: DGGITQSPKYLFRKEGQNVTLSCEQNLNHDAMYWYRQDPGQGLRLIYYSQIVNDFQKGDIAEGYSVSREKKESFPLTVTSAQKNPTAFYLCASSMATTGTEAFFGQGTRLTVV.

The chain uses TRBV7-6 and TRBJ2-2; possible D gene TRBD2, 6 bases. Trimming stripped 1 base from V and 5 bases from J, with 11 bases between. In germline, CDR1 is SGHVS, CDR2 FNYEAQ. The CDR3 spans 15 residues. CDR3 DNA sequence: TGTGCCAGCAGCTTAGGCCTAGGGACTACCGGGGAGCTGTTTTTT. Encoded protein: CASSLGLGTTGELFF.

The rearrangement uses TRBV9 and TRBJ2-3; 10 positions agree with TRBD2. Per germline, CDR1 SGDLS and CDR2 YYNGEE. This CDR3 comprises 15 residues. V trimming: 3 bases; J trimming: 3 bases; junction bases outside the gene matches: 4. In DNA, the CDR3 is TGTGCCAGCAGCGCTAGCGGGGGCCGAACAGATACGCAGTATTTT. Translating it yields CASSASGGRTDTQYF.

This clone has a single count. The chain recombines TRBV19 with TRBJ2-1; 8 bases match TRBD1. After removal of 4 bases from V and 4 bases from J, the junction contained 6 bases not matched to a gene. The CDR3 is 15 amino acids. Per germline, CDR1 LNHDA and CDR2 SQIVND (reference sequence). CDR3 protein: CASSTRQGTYNEQFF. The CDR3 nucleotides are TGTGCCAGTAGTACTAGACAGGGGACTTACAATGAGCAGTTCTTC.

The genes are TRBV27 and TRBJ1-4; 10 positions agree with TRBD1. The germline gives CDR1 MNHEY, CDR2 SMNVEV (reference sequence). J was trimmed by 8 bases and V by 6 bases; bases with no gene match: 6. The CDR3 loop spans 14 amino acids. The CDR3 coding sequence is TGTGCCAGCAGCCGACAGGGGGCGGGAGAAAAACTGTTTTTT. Translated: CASSRQGAGEKLFF.

This sequence joins TRBV5-1 and TRBJ2-5; 10 nucleotides line up with TRBD2. The CDR3 contains 16 residues. Germline V gene data show CDR1 as SGHRS and CDR2 as YFSETQ. V shed 4 bases, J shed 5 bases, and the junction held 11 bases outside the gene matches. The CDR3 bases are TGCGCCAGCAGCCCCCTGCCTAGCGGGAGCAGGGAGACCCAGTACTTC. This gives the protein CASSPLPSGSRETQYF. The full variable domain, its missing parts supplied by reference TRBV5-1 and TRBJ2-5, is KAGVTQTPRYLIKTRGQQVTLSCSPISGHRSVSWYQQTPGQGLQFLFEYFSETQRNKGNFPGRFSGRQFSNSRSEMNVSTLELGDSALYLCASSPLPSGSRETQYFGPGTRLLVL.

The CDR3, as DNA: TGTGCCAGCAGCTTGCACAGGGTAGAAGCTTTCTTT. As protein: CASSLHRVEAFF. The rearrangement joins TRBV11-2 to TRBJ1-1; perhaps TRBD1 as D (6 bases). The germline CDR1 and CDR2 sequences are SGHAT and FQNNGV. Trimming took off 3 bases at V and 8 bases at J, with 10 bases between the two ends. CDR3 length: 12 amino acids.

V is TRBV28 and J is TRBJ2-1, with 7 nucleotides matching TRBD1. Germline V gene lookup returns CDR1 MDHEN and CDR2 SYDVKM. The V and J ends lost 4 bases and 2 bases, in that order; junction bases with no gene match: 11. This CDR3 is built from 17 residues. This CDR3 is CASSSTIRDRTYNEQFF. The CDR3 DNA reads TGTGCCAGCAGTTCCACAATCCGGGACAGAACCTACAATGAGCAGTTCTTC. Complete variable domain (other parts from reference TRBV28 and TRBJ2-1): DVKVTQSSRYLVKRTGEKVFLECVQDMDHENMFWYRQDPGLGLRLIYFSYDVKMKEKGDIPEGYSVSREKKERFSLILESASTNQTSMYLCASSSTIRDRTYNEQFFGPGTRLTVL.

This clone appeared once. This sequence joins TRBV4-1 and TRBJ2-2; unclear D gene. Germline assignment: CDR1 MGHRA and CDR2 YSYEKL. V was clipped by 1 base and J by 4 bases, with 7 bases between them. This CDR3 has 14 amino acids. CDR3 bases: TGCGCCAGCAGCCAAGTATCTTTCACCGGGGAGCTGTTTTTT. This gives the protein CASSQVSFTGELFF.

In this sample, this clone turned up a few times. V gene TRBV28 combines with J gene TRBJ2-4, with 9 bases identical to TRBD1. The germline gives CDR1 MDHEN, CDR2 SYDVKM. The J segment lost 9 bases and the V segment lost 2 bases, leaving 8 bases of the junction unmatched. This CDR3 has 15 amino acids. The chain's CDR3 is CASSLPGQGMGIQYF. CDR3 DNA: TGTGCCAGCAGTTTACCCGGACAGGGGATGGGCATTCAGTACTTC.

This clone appeared a few times. This chain joins TRBV28 and TRBJ1-2, with 9 bases lining up with TRBD1. Per the germline V gene, CDR1 is MDHEN and CDR2 is SYDVKM. V gave up 7 bases and J gave up 7 bases; unmatched junction bases: 10. This CDR3 comprises 14 residues. CDR3 sequence reads: CASTLTGGVAGYTF. The CDR3 DNA sequence: TGTGCCAGCACCTTGACAGGGGGGGTTGCTGGCTACACCTTC.

Here the CDR3 DNA reads TGTGCCAGCAAAAGAGGACAGTCCTACAATGAGCAGTTCTTC. Its protein is CASKRGQSYNEQFF. The chain employs TRBV6-5 and TRBJ2-1; tentative D call: TRBD1 (6 bases). Germline values: CDR1 MNHEY, CDR2 SVGAGI. Trimming left V 7 bases short and J 1 base short, with 11 bases between. The CDR3 contains 14 residues.